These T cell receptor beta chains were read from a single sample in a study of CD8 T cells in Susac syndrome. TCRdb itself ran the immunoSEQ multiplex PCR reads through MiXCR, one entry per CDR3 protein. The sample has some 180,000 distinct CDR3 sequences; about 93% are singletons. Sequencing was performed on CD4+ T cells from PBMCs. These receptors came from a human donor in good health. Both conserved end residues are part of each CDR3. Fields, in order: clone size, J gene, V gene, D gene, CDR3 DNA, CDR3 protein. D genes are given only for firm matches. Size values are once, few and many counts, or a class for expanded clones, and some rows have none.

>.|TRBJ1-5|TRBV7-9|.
TGTGCCAGCAGCTTAGGGGCGGGAGGTACGGCCCAGCATTTT
CASSLGAGGTAQHF
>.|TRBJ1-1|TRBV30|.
TGTGCCTGGAGCCAGACAGAGAACACTGAAGCTTTCTTT
CAWSQTENTEAFF
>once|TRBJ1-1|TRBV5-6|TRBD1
TGTGCCAGCAGCTTTAGAGGACAGGGGGCGCGGGAGGCTTTCTTT
CASSFRGQGAREAFF
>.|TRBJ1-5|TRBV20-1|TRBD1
TGCAGTGCCCAGAGGGGGACAGGGTATCAGCCCCAGCATTTT
CSAQRGTGYQPQHF
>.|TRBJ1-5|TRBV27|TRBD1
TGTGCCAGCAGTTTATCGATGGACAGGGGCAATCAGCCCCAGCATTTT
CASSLSMDRGNQPQHF
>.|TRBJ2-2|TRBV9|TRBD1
TGTGCCAGCAGCGCAAGGAGATCCAGGGGGAATCAGAACACCGGGGAGCTGTTTTTT
CASSARRSRGNQNTGELFF
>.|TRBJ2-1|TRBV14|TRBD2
TGTGCCAGCAGCCCCCCCGGACTAGCGGGGGTCAATGAGCAGTTCTTC
CASSPPGLAGVNEQFF
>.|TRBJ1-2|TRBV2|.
TGTGCCAGCACTGTGGGGGAGTTCTATGGCTACACCTTC
CASTVGEFYGYTF
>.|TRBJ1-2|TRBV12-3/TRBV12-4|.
TGTGCCAGCAGTCGGACGGGGGATGCTGGCTACACCTTC
CASSRTGDAGYTF
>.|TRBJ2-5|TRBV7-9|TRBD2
TGTGCCAGCAGCTTGGGGGGGAGTAAGAAAGAGACCCAGTACTTC
CASSLGGSKKETQYF
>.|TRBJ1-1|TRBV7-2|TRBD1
TGTGCCAGCAGCCCTGTTTCGACAGGGGCGAACACTGAAGCTTTCTTT
CASSPVSTGANTEAFF
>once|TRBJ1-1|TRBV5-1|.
TGCGCCAGCAGCTTGGCTATGGTGAACACTGAAGCTTTCTTT
CASSLAMVNTEAFF
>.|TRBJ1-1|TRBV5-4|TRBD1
TGTGCCAGCAGCCCTGCACAGGGGAAAAGGGGCACTGAAGCTTTCTTT
CASSPAQGKRGTEAFF
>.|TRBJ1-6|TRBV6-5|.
TGTGCCAGCAGTAACCGGGACCTAGGACCCAATAATTCACCCCTCCACTTT
CASSNRDLGPNNSPLHF
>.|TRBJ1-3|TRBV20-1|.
TGCAGTGCTAACGACGGATTCTCTGGAAACACCATATATTTT
CSANDGFSGNTIYF
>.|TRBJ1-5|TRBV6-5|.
TGTGCCAGCAGTAGGACCTTGGGGGGCAATCAGCCCCAGCATTTT
CASSRTLGGNQPQHF
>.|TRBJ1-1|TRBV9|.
TGTGCCAGCAGCCCGGGTATAAACACTGAAGCTTTCTTT
CASSPGINTEAFF
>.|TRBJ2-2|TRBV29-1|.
TGCAGCGGCAAGGGGGGATCAGACACCGGGGAGCTGTTTTTT
CSGKGGSDTGELFF
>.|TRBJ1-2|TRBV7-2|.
TGTGCCAGCAGCTTAGGGGCCGTAGCTAACTATGGCTACACCTTC
CASSLGAVANYGYTF
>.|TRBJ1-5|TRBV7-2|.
TGTGCCAGCAGCCTAGGGGGGGTGAGTCAGCCCCAGCATTTT
CASSLGGVSQPQHF
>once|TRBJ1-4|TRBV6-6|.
TGTGCCGGCAGGCGGGACGCCTTAACTAATGAAAAACTGTTTTTT
CAGRRDALTNEKLFF
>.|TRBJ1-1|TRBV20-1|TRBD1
TGCAGTGCTAGGGCAAGGGGGCAAGGGGGCACTGAAGCTTTCTTT
CSARARGQGGTEAFF
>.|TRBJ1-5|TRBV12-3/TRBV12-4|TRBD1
TGTGCCAGCAGCCGGACAGGGCCGGGAGATCAGCCCCAGCATTTT
CASSRTGPGDQPQHF
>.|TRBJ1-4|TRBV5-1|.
TGCGCCAGCAGCCCTTACGGGGGCCTGCGCAATGAAAAACTGTTTTTT
CASSPYGGLRNEKLFF
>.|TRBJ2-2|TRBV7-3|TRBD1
TGTGCCAGCAGCTTATTGGGACAGGGGAAGGGGGAGCTGTTTTTT
CASSLLGQGKGELFF
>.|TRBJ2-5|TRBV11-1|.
TGTGCCAGCAGCTTAGACAGCGCAGAGACCCAGTACTTC
CASSLDSAETQYF
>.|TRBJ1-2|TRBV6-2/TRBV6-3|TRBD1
TGTGCCAGCAGTACCCCCGGGACAGGGGGTGTAGGCTACACCTTC
CASSTPGTGGVGYTF
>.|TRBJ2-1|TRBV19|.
TGTGCCAGACCGGACTGCCTCCCTAGGAATGAGCAGTTCTTC
CARPDCLPRNEQFF
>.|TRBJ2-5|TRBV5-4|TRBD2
TGTGCCAGCAGCTTGGTAGCGGGGGGGCCGGAGACCCAGTACTTC
CASSLVAGGPETQYF
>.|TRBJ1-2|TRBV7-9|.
TGTGCCAGCAGTCCCCGGATGGCTGCGGGTGGCTACACCTTC
CASSPRMAAGGYTF
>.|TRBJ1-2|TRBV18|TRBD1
TGTGCCAGCTCCCCCTCAGGGGGCGAAGGGTATGGCTACACCTTC
CASSPSGGEGYGYTF
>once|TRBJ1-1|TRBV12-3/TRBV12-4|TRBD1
TGTGCCAGCAGCCCGGGACAGCCCTCGACACCTTTCTTT
CASSPGQPSTPFF
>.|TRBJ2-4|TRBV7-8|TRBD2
TGTGCCAGCAGCTTAGTAGCGGGGGTACCTAAAAACATTCAGTACTTC
CASSLVAGVPKNIQYF
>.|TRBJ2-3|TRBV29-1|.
TGCAGCGCTCCGCAGGTCGGCGGCACAGATACGCAGTATTTT
CSAPQVGGTDTQYF
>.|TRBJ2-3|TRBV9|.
TGTGCCAGCAGCTTAACCGGGACTACAGATACGCAGTATTTT
CASSLTGTTDTQYF
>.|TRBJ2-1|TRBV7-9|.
TGTGCCAGCCAATTAGGGATAGGGGCCGCAGATGAGCAGTTCTTC
CASQLGIGAADEQFF
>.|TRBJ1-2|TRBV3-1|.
TGTGCCAGCAGCCAAGGCGGGAGAGTAGGCTATGGCTACACCTTC
CASSQGGRVGYGYTF
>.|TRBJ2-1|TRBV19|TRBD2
TGTGCCAGCCGCCGGGAGGGAGGCCACAATGAGCAGTTCTTC
CASRREGGHNEQFF
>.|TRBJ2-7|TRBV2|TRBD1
TGTGCCAGCAGACAGGGGGCCTCCTACGAGCAGTACTTC
CASRQGASYEQYF
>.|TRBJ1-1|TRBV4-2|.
TGTGCCGGCAGCCGAGAGAGGGGGTGGTTGAACACTGAAGCTTTCTTT
CAGSRERGWLNTEAFF
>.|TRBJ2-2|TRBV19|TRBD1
TGTGCCGCCGGGACAGGGGGCCCCGGGGAGCTGTTTTTT
CAAGTGGPGELFF
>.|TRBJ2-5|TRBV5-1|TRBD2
TGCGCCAGCGGACCTAGCGGGGGGAAAGGCGAGACCCAGTACTTC
CASGPSGGKGETQYF
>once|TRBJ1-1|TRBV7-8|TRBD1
TGTGCCAGCAGCTTAGTCCGACAGGGGCCGAACACTGAAGCTTTCTTT
CASSLVRQGPNTEAFF
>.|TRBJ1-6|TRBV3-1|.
TGTGCCAGCAGCCATACTACTTGGGTTGGCGATTCACCCCTCCACTTT
CASSHTTWVGDSPLHF
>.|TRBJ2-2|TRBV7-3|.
TGTGCCAGCAGCCTGCTGGCGAGGTCCGGGGAGCTGTTTTTT
CASSLLARSGELFF
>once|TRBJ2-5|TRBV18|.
TGTGCCAGCTCACCGCGGGGCCCAGGGGAGACCCAGTACTTC
CASSPRGPGETQYF
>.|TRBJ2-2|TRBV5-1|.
TGCGCCAGCAGCTTGGCGGGACCGCGGCACACCGGGGAGCTGTTTTTT
CASSLAGPRHTGELFF
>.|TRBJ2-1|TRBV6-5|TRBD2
TGTGCCAGCAGTTATTCCTTAGCGGGGGATGAGCAGTTCTTC
CASSYSLAGDEQFF
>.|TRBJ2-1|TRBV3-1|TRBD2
TGTGCCAGCAGCAAAGATAGCGGGGGAAGTTACAATGAGCAGTTCTTC
CASSKDSGGSYNEQFF
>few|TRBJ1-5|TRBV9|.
TGTGCCAGCAGCCCGGGGGGATCGCGCAATCAGCCCCAGCATTTT
CASSPGGSRNQPQHF
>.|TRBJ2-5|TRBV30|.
TGTGCCTGGAGCCGGGGGGCCCTGGAGACCCAGTACTTC
CAWSRGALETQYF
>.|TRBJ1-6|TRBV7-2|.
TGTGCCAGCAGTCTTAGACAGGCAGGAAATTCACCCCTCCACTTT
CASSLRQAGNSPLHF
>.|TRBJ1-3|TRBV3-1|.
TGTGCCAGCAGCCGGAATCCTGGAAACACCATATATTTT
CASSRNPGNTIYF
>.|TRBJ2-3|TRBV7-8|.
TGTGCCAGCAGCTTAGAGAGGACGAATACGCAGTATTTT
CASSLERTNTQYF